Detailed here is one T cell receptor (beta chain). Sequencing was performed with immunoSEQ multiplex PCR; in TCRdb, only in-frame clones are kept and a portion is missing. This sample carries 60,000 or so clones, 80% to 90% of them seen once, and the ten largest clones take about 5%. The data stem from a study of technical replicates of blood from a handful of donors. The TCR sequence derives from a human donor in good health. Some clones in this sample may be carry-over from other donors' samples. Sequenced material: PBMCs.

CDR3 coding DNA: TGTGCCAGCAGCCTTGGGACTACCTCCTACAATGAGCAGTTCTTC. Translating it yields CASSLGTTSYNEQFF. V usage is TRBV27 and J usage is TRBJ2-1, with 7 bases fitting TRBD2. The J segment lost 0 bases and the V segment lost 6 bases, leaving 5 bases of the junction unmatched. This CDR3 comprises 15 residues. The germline gives CDR1 MNHEY, CDR2 SMNVEV (reference sequence).